The 20 T cell receptor beta chains in this list originate from one sample, sequenced in a study of monozygotic twins with inflammatory bowel disease. Reprocessing the 5' RACE reads, TCRdb reports a single entry for every CDR3 protein and omits DNA. The sample has around 380,000 distinct CDR3 sequences. The sample taken for sequencing was blood. Receptors originate from a human donor with ulcerative colitis or Crohn's disease, or a healthy co-twin of an affected twin (not recorded which).

V and J are TRBV5-1 and TRBJ2-2; absent DNA, TCRdb's TRBD1 call cannot be checked. CDR1 and CDR2 from the germline V gene are SGHRS and YFSETQ. This CDR3 has 15 amino acids. The CDR3 loop is CASSSGVPITGELFF.

The chain uses TRBV29-1 and TRBJ1-1; absent DNA, TCRdb's TRBD1 call cannot be checked. The length of the CDR3 is 13 residues. Germline CDR1 reads SQVTM; CDR2 reads ANQGSEA. The CDR3 sequence is CSASGRLNTEAFF.

The J gene is TRBJ2-5, the V gene TRBV20-1; TCRdb's D gene call, TRBD1, goes unchecked for lack of DNA. Germline CDR1 and CDR2: DFQATT and SNEGSKA (reference sequence). This CDR3 has 11 amino acids. CDR3 in amino acids: CSGTNAETQYF.

V usage is TRBV29-1 and J usage is TRBJ2-1; without DNA, the TCRdb call of TRBD2 cannot be checked. Per germline, CDR1 SQVTM and CDR2 ANQGSEA. The CDR3 extends over 18 amino acids. CDR3 sequence: CSVLGGLADSSNDNEQFF.

This rearrangement joins TRBV10-3 to TRBJ2-1. In germline, CDR1 is ENHRY, CDR2 SYGVKD. The length of the CDR3 is 12 residues. The CDR3 loop reads CAISESNNEQYF.

The rearrangement links TRBV20-1 to TRBJ1-6. The CDR3 extends over 16 amino acids. CDR1 is DFQATT and CDR2 is SNEGSKA in the germline V gene (reference sequence). The CDR3 loop reads CSARPGGTVYNSPLHF.

V and J are TRBV6-2 or TRBV6-3 and TRBJ2-7. The length of the CDR3 is 15 residues. Germline loops: CDR1 MNHEY, CDR2 SVGEGT. The CDR3 spells CASSPSDQSSYEQYF.

V usage is TRBV11-2 and J usage is TRBJ2-2. This CDR3 contains 16 residues. The V gene's germline CDR1 is SGHAT and CDR2 FQNNGV. CDR3 sequence: CASSLLWGTNTGELFF.

The chain carries TRBV11-2 and TRBJ2-1. The CDR3 has 18 amino acids. Germline V gene data show CDR1 as SGHAT and CDR2 as FQNNGV. The CDR3: CASSLEGSLMGSYNEQFF.

The V gene is TRBV10-3, the J gene TRBJ1-2; the TRBD1 assignment by TCRdb is unverifiable without DNA. Germline-derived CDR1 and CDR2 are ENHRY and SYGVKD. The CDR3 runs to 14 residues. This CDR3 is CAISSTQEFYGYTF.

The gene calls are TRBV2 and TRBJ2-6; TCRdb lists TRBD1, though no DNA is available to test this call. CDR3 size: 19 residues. The germline V gene encodes CDR1 SNHLY and CDR2 FYNNEI. Here the CDR3 reads CASSEDFWDRGSGANVLTF.

The V and J genes are TRBV12-3 or TRBV12-4 and TRBJ2-7; TCRdb designates TRBD1, a call that cannot be tested without DNA. The CDR3 sequence is 13 residues long. CDR3 loop: CASRGWGRYEQYF.

This sequence joins TRBV5-1 and TRBJ2-5. The germline V gene encodes CDR1 SGHRS and CDR2 YFSETQ. The CDR3 is made up of 13 amino acids. The CDR3 protein is CASSLDGLGTQYF.

V is TRBV7-6 and J is TRBJ1-5; TCRdb gives TRBD1 as the D gene, but with no DNA this cannot be confirmed. Germline V CDR1 and CDR2: SGHVS, FNYEAQ. The CDR3 has 15 amino acids. The chain's CDR3 is CASSYTDSTNQPQHF.

This chain uses TRBV29-1 with TRBJ2-1; TCRdb reports TRBD2, a call that lacks DNA to check it against. Germline loops: CDR1 SQVTM, CDR2 ANQGSEA. The CDR3 loop spans 15 amino acids. CDR3 in amino acids: CSSGLAGGSYNEQFF.

The chain carries TRBV19 and TRBJ2-7; TCRdb lists TRBD1, though no DNA is available to test this call. Germline V lookup: CDR1 LNHDA, CDR2 SQIVND (reference sequence). This CDR3 is built from 15 residues. The CDR3 loop is CASSVSPDRSYEQYF.

The V gene is TRBV18, the J gene TRBJ2-1; TCRdb outputs TRBD2, but without DNA this stays unchecked. This CDR3 has 17 residues. Germline CDR1 KGHSH, CDR2 LQKENI. The chain's CDR3 is CASSRDSGGSSYNEQFF.

This sequence joins TRBV5-1 and TRBJ1-6. CDR3 length equals 15 residues. Germline CDR1 reads SGHRS; CDR2 reads YFSETQ. Here the CDR3 reads CASSFEGSSNSPLHF.

This chain links TRBV12-3 or TRBV12-4 with TRBJ2-1; TCRdb returns TRBD2, unconfirmable since there is no DNA. The CDR3 runs to 14 residues. The CDR3 is CASSFGGSGNEQFF.

The V gene is TRBV13, the J gene TRBJ2-2; TCRdb's D call, TRBD2, is unchecked because there is no DNA. Germline values: CDR1 PRHDT, CDR2 FYEKMQ (reference sequence). This CDR3 region has 16 residues. CDR3 protein: CASQRTSGMNTGELFF. The whole variable domain, filled in from reference TRBV13 and TRBJ2-2, reads AAGVIQSPRHLIKEKRETATLKCYPIPRHDTVYWYQQGPGQDPQFLISFYEKMQSDKGSIPDRFSAQQFSDYHSELNMSSLELGDSALYFCASQRTSGMNTGELFFGEGSRLTVL.